The present T cell receptor beta chain was sequenced within a study of blood T cell repertoires in COVID-19. Study as a whole: Both acute and convalescent COVID-19 samples were obtained from the United States, Italy and Spain. Sample material is recorded as cDNA or gDNA derived from T cells, B-cell-depleted T cells, or PBMCs.

This CDR3 is built from 14 residues. Germline assignment: CDR1 MNHEY and CDR2 SMNVEV (reference sequence). On this clone itself: The junction departs from the called germline gene at one end, perhaps through a read error.

Using immunoSEQ multiplex PCR, the repertoire was profiled, and TCRdb retains in-frame clones only, with some absent. The sample records about 370,000 clones, 85% to 90% being singletons. The material sequenced was PBMCs or T cells enriched from blood (not recorded which). This clonotype originated in a man aged 18 to 30 who had recovered from COVID-19. This chain joins TRBV27 and TRBJ1-1; 7 nucleotides line up with TRBD1. CDR3 nucleotides: TGTGCCAGCAGGTTATCAGGGGGATGGACTGAAGCTTTCTTT. It codes for CASRLSGGWTEAFF.